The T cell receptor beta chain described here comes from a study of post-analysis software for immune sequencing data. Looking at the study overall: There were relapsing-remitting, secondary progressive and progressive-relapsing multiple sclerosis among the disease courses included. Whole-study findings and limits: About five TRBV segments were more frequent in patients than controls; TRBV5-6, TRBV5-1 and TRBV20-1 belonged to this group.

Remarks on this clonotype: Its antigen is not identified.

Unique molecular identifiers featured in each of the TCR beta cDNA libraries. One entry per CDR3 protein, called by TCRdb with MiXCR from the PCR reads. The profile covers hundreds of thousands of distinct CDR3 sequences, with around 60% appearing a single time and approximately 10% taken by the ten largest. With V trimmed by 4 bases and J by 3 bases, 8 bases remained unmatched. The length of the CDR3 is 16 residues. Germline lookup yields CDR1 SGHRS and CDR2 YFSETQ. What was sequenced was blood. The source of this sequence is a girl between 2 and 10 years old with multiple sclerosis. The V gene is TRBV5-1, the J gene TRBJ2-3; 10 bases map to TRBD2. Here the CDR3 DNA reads TGCGCCAGCAGCCCTCAACCGGGACTAGCGACAGATACGCAGTATTTT. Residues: CASSPQPGLATDTQYF. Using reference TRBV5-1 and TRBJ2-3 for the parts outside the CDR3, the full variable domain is KAGVTQTPRYLIKTRGQQVTLSCSPISGHRSVSWYQQTPGQGLQFLFEYFSETQRNKGNFPGRFSGRQFSNSRSEMNVSTLELGDSALYLCASSPQPGLATDTQYFGPGTRLTVL.